The T cell receptor (beta chain) described here comes from a study of T cell repertoires in cytomegalovirus infection. Across the whole study: Public TCR beta signature analysis indicated the presence of both CMV infection and matching HLA type.

This clonotype was seen repeatedly, ten times or more. In TCRdb, the reads were re-called with MiXCR into one record per CDR3 protein. The sample records about 490,000 distinct CDR3 sequences, approximately 15% being singletons. This CDR3 is 15 amino acids long. Germline CDR1 reads MNHEY; CDR2 reads SVGEGT. The V gene lost 8 bases and the J gene lost 0 bases, with 14 bases spanning the gap. This chain uses TRBV6-2 or TRBV6-3 with TRBJ2-1; TRBD2 is a possible D gene (5 bases). Source material: CD8+ T cells from PBMCs. The TCR sequence derives from a human donor in good health (CMV status not recorded). Some clones in this sample may be carry-over from other donors' samples. CDR3 amino acids: CASGPDWSSYNEQFF. The CDR3 coding sequence is TGTGCCAGCGGCCCGGACTGGAGCTCCTACAATGAGCAGTTCTTC.